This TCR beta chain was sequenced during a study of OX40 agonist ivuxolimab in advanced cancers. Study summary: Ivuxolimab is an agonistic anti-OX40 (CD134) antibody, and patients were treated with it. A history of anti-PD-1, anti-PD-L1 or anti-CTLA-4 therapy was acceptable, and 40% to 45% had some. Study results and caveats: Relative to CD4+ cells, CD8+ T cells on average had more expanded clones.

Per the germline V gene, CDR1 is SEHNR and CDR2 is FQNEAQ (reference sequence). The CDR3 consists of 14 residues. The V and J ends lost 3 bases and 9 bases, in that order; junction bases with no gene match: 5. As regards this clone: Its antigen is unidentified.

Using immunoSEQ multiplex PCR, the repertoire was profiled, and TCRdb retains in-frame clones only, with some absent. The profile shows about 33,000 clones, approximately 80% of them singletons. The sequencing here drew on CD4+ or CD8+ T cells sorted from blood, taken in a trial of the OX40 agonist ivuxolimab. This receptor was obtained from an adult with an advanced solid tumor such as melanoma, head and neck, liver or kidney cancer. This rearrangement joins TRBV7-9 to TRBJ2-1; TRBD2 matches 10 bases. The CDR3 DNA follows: TGTGCCAGCAGCTTGAGTAGCGGGAGGACTGAGCAGTTCTTC. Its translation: CASSLSSGRTEQFF.